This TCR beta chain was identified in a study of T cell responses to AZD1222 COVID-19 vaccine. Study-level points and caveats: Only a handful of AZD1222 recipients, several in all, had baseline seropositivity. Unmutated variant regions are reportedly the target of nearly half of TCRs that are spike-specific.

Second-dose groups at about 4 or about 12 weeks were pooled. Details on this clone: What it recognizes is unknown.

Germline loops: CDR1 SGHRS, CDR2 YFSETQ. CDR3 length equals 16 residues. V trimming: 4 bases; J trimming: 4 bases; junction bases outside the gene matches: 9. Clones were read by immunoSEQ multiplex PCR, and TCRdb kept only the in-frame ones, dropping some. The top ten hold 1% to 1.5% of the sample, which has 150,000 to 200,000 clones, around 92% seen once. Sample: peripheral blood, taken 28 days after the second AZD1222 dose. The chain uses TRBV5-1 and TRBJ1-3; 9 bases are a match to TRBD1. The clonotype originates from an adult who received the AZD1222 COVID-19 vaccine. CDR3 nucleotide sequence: TGCGCCAGCAGCCCCCCGGGACAGGGAGCCGGAAACACCATATATTTT. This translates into CASSPPGQGAGNTIYF.